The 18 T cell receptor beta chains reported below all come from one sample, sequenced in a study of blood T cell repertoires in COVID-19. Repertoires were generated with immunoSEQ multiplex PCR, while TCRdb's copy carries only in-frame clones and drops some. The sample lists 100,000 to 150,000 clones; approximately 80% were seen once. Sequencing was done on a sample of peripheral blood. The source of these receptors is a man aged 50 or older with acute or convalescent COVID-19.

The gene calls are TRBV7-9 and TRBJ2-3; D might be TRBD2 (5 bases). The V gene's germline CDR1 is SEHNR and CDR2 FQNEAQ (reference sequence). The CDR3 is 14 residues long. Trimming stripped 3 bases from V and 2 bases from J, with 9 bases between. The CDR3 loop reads CASSFGDYTDTQYF. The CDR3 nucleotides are TGTGCCAGCAGCTTTGGAGACTACACAGATACGCAGTATTTT. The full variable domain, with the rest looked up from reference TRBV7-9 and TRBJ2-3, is DTGVSQNPRHKITKRGQNVTFRCDPISEHNRLYWYRQTLGQGPEFLTYFQNEAQLEKSRLLSDRFSAERPKGSFSTLEIQRTEQGDSAMYLCASSFGDYTDTQYFGPGTRLTVL.

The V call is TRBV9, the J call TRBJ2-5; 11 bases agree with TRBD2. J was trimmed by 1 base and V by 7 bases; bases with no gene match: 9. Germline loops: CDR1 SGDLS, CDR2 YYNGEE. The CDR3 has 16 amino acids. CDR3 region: CASGILSGGGQETQYF. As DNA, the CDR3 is TGTGCCAGCGGTATTCTTAGCGGGGGGGGCCAAGAGACCCAGTACTTC.

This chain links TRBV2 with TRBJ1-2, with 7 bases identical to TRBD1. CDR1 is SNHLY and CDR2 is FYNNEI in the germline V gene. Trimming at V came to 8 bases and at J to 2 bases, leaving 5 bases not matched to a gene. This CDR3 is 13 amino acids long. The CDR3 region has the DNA TGTGCCAGCGGCGCGGGACAGAACTATGGCTACACCTTC. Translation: CASGAGQNYGYTF.

CDR3 coding DNA: TGTGCCAGCAGCCAATCGATAGTCGCCTACGAGCAGTACTTC. Amino acids: CASSQSIVAYEQYF. The chain carries TRBV16 and TRBJ2-7; D ambiguous. CDR1 is KGHSY, CDR2 FQNENV, per germline. The CDR3 totals 14 residues. Trimming shortened V by 0 bases and J by 2 bases, and 8 bases separated the two germline ends.

The CDR3 region is CASRGQQGENIQYF. CDR3 nucleotide sequence: TGTGCCAGTAGGGGCCAACAGGGAGAAAACATTCAGTACTTC. The chain couples TRBV19 to TRBJ2-4; D perhaps matches TRBD1 (6 bases). Germline CDR1 LNHDA, CDR2 SQIVND (reference sequence). This CDR3 has 14 amino acids. V gave up 6 bases and J gave up 5 bases, with 14 bases separating them.

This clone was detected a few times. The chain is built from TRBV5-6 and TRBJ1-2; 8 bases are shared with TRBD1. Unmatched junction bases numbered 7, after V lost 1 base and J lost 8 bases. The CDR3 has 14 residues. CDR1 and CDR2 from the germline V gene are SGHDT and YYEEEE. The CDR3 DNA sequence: TGTGCCAGCAGCTTGTGGACAGGGTATCCGGGCTACACCTTC. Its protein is CASSLWTGYPGYTF.

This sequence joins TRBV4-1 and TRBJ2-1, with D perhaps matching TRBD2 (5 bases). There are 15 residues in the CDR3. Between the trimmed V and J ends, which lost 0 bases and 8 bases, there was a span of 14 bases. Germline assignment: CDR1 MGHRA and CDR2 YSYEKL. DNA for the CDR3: TGCGCCAGCAGCCAAGAAACCGGGTCGGGATATGAGCAGTTCTTC. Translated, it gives CASSQETGSGYEQFF.

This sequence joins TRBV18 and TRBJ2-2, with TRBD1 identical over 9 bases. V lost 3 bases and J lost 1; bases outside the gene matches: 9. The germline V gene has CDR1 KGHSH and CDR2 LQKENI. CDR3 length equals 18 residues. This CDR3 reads CASSPFLQGAQNTGELFF. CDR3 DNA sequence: TGTGCCAGCTCACCGTTCCTACAGGGGGCGCAGAACACCGGGGAGCTGTTTTTT. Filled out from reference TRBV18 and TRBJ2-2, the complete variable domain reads NAGVMQNPRHLVRRRGQEARLRCSPMKGHSHVYWYRQLPEEGLKFMVYLQKENIIDESGMPKERFSAEFPKEGPSILRIQQVVRGDSAAYFCASSPFLQGAQNTGELFFGEGSRLTVL.

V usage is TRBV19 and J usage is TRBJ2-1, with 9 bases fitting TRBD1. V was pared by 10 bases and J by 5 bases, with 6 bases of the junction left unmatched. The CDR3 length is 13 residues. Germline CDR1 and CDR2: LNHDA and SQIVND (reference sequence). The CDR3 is CATGTGYDNEQFF. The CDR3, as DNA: TGTGCCACAGGGACAGGGTACGACAATGAGCAGTTCTTC.

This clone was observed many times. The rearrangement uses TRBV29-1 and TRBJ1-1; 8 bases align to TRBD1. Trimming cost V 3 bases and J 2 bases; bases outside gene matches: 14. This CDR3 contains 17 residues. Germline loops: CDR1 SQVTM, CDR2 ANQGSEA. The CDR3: CSVDSPRGTGHNTEAFF. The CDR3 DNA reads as TGCAGCGTTGATAGCCCCCGGGGGACAGGTCATAACACTGAAGCTTTCTTT.

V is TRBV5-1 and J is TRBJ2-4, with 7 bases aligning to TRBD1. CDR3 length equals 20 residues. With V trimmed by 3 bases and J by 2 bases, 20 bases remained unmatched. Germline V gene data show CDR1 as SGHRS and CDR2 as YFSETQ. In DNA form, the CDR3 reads TGCGCCAGCAGCTCAGGACAGGCTTTTGATCACCCTCTGACCAAAAACATTCAGTACTTC. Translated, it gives CASSSGQAFDHPLTKNIQYF.

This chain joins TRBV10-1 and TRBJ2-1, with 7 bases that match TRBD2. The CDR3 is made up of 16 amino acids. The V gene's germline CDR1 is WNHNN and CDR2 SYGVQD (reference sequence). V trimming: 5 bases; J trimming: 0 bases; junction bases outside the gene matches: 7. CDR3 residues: CASSPLRGSSYNEQFF. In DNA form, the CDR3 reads TGCGCCAGCAGTCCCCTGCGGGGGAGCTCCTACAATGAGCAGTTCTTC.

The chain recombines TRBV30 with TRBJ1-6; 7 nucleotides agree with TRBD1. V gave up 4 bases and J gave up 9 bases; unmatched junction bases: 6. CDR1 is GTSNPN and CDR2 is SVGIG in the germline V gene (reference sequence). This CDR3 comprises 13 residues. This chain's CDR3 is CAWTRAGGSPLHF. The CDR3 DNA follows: TGTGCCTGGACTCGGGCAGGGGGTTCACCCCTCCACTTT.

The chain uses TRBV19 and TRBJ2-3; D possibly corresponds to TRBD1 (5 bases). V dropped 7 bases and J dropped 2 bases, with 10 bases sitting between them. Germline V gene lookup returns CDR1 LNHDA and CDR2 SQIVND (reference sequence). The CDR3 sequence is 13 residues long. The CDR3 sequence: CASTQGNTDTQYF. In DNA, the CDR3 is TGTGCCAGTACCCAGGGAAACACAGATACGCAGTATTTT.

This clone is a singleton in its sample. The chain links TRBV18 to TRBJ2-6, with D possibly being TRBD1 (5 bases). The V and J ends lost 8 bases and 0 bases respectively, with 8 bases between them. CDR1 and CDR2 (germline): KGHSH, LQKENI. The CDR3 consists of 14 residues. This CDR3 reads CASTTGSGANVLTF. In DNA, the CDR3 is TGTGCCAGCACAACAGGCTCTGGGGCCAACGTCCTGACTTTC.

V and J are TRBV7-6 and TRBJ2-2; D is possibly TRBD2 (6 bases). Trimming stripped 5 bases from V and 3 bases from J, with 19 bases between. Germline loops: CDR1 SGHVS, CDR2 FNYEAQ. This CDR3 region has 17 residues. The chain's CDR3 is CASSVFSGDSYTGELFF. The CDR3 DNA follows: TGTGCCAGCAGCGTTTTCTCCGGGGACTCCTACACCGGGGAGCTGTTTTTT.

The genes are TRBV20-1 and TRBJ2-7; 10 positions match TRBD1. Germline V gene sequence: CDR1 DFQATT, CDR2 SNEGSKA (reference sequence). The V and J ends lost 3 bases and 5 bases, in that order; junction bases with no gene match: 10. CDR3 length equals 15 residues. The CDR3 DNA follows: TGCAGTGCTAGTGACCGGGACAGGGGATACAACGAGCAGTACTTC. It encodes CSASDRDRGYNEQYF.

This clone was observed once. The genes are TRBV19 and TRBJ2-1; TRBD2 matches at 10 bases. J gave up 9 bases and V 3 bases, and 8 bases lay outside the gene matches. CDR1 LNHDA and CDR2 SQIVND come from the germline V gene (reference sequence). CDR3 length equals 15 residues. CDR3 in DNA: TGTGCCAGTAGTATCCCTAGCGGGAGTCTTGGTGAGCAGTTCTTC. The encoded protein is CASSIPSGSLGEQFF.